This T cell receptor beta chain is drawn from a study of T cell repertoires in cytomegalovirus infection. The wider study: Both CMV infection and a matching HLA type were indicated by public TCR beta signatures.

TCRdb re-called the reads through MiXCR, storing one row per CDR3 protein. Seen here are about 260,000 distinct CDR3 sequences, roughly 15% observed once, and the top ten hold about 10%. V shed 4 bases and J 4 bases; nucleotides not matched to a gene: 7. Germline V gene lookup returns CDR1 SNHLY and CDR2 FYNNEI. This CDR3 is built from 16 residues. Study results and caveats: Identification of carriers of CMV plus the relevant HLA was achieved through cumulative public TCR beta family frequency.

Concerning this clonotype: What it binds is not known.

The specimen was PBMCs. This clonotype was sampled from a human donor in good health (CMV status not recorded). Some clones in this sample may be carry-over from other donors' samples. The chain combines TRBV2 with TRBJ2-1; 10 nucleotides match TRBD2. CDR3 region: CASSGGSGRSYNEQFF. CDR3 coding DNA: TGTGCCAGCAGTGGGGGTAGCGGGAGGTCATACAATGAGCAGTTCTTC.